Listed here are 26 T cell receptor beta chains from one sample, sequenced in a study of CD8 T cells in ankylosing spondylitis. Study-level points and caveats: It appeared that ankylosing spondylitis blood was characterized by a TCR beta motif of roughly 8 highly homologous variants.

TCRdb re-called the 5' RACE reads through MiXCR, storing one row per CDR3 protein. The profile shows about 220,000 distinct CDR3 sequences, roughly 18% of them singletons. For these receptors, no antigen is known. The sample consisted of blood, either unsorted or a sorted T cell fraction (not recorded which). These receptors all stem from a male donor with ankylosing spondylitis.

This clonotype has ten or more counts. V usage is TRBV4-1 and J usage is TRBJ2-7; the D gene is possibly TRBD2 (7 bases). The CDR3 contains 15 residues. CDR1 and CDR2 (germline): MGHRA, YSYEKL. The V gene lost 0 bases and the J gene lost 2 bases, with 11 bases spanning the gap. The chain's CDR3 is CASSQDRGATYEQYF. In DNA form, the CDR3 reads TGCGCCAGCAGCCAAGATCGGGGGGCAACCTACGAGCAGTACTTC.

This clonotype was seen once. V is TRBV6-1 and J is TRBJ2-1; weak D call: TRBD2 (7 bases). The V gene lost 6 bases and the J gene lost 1 base, with 28 bases spanning the gap. CDR3 length: 20 amino acids. Germline CDR1 reads MNHNS; CDR2 reads SASEGT. DNA of the CDR3: TGTGCCAGCAGCCAAGCCCCATTCCGGCGGGGGCCTAGGTCCTACAATGAGCAGTTCTTC. This translates into CASSQAPFRRGPRSYNEQFF.

V is TRBV7-9 and J is TRBJ2-2; 11 bases fit TRBD2. V lost 5 bases to trimming and J lost 5 bases; unmatched junction nucleotides: 7. The CDR3 consists of 16 residues. The germline gives CDR1 SEHNR, CDR2 FQNEAQ (reference sequence). CDR3 protein: CASSLGLAEGTGELFF. The CDR3 DNA reads as TGTGCCAGCAGCCTGGGACTAGCGGAGGGGACCGGGGAGCTGTTTTTT.

The chain links TRBV7-9 to TRBJ2-7, with 7 bases identical to TRBD2. CDR3 length: 15 amino acids. Germline V gene data show CDR1 as SEHNR and CDR2 as FQNEAQ (reference sequence). With V trimmed by 5 bases and J by 3 bases, 10 bases remained unmatched. DNA of the CDR3: TGTGCCAGCAGCCCGCCGAGCGGGGCTTTCTACGAGCAGTACTTC. Translating it yields CASSPPSGAFYEQYF.

This clonotype has more than one count but fewer than ten. The V and J genes are TRBV4-3 and TRBJ2-3; no reliable D call. The germline gives CDR1 LGHNA, CDR2 YSLEER. CDR3 size: 15 residues. Trimming shortened V by 3 bases and J by 0 bases, and 10 bases separated the two germline ends. CDR3 sequence (DNA): TGCGCCAGCAGCCAGGTTGATGCTAGCACAGATACGCAGTATTTT. Translating it yields CASSQVDASTDTQYF.

The chain employs TRBV4-2 and TRBJ2-2; D not resolved. Trimming stripped 6 bases from V and 7 bases from J, with 9 bases between. Per the germline V gene, CDR1 is LGHNA and CDR2 is YNFKEQ. CDR3 length: 12 residues. The CDR3 nucleotides are TGTGCCAGCAGACTTGGAGACGGGGAGCTGTTTTTT. This translates into CASRLGDGELFF.

There are a few counts of this clonotype. This chain uses TRBV14 with TRBJ2-1; TRBD2 agrees at 12 bases. This CDR3 has 16 residues. The trim removed 3 bases at V and 8 bases at J, leaving 8 bases unmatched. Germline V gene sequence: CDR1 SGHDN, CDR2 FVKESK. The CDR3 reads CASSQTGLAGKDEQFF. The CDR3 coding sequence is TGTGCCAGCAGCCAGACCGGACTAGCGGGAAAGGATGAGCAGTTCTTC.

This clonotype came up many times. The chain combines TRBV12-3 or TRBV12-4 with TRBJ2-1, with 13 bases identical to TRBD2. The length of the CDR3 is 14 residues. V shed 6 bases and J 7 bases; nucleotides not matched to a gene: 3. The DNA for the CDR3 is TGTGCCAGCAGGGGACTAGCGGGACTTAATGAGCAGTTCTTC. As protein: CASRGLAGLNEQFF.

The chain joins TRBV12-3 or TRBV12-4 to TRBJ2-1; maybe TRBD2 (5 bases). With 5 bases removed from V and 8 bases from J, the gap between germline ends came to 10 bases. The CDR3 extends over 12 amino acids. CDR3 sequence (DNA): TGTGCCAGCAGTCTAGGTAGCGATGAGCAGTTCTTC. Translating it yields CASSLGSDEQFF.

This clonotype was detected a few times. CDR3 sequence reads: CASSLEGDDYGYTF. The CDR3 nucleotides are TGTGCCAGCAGCTTGGAGGGCGACGACTATGGCTACACCTTC. The gene calls are TRBV5-5 and TRBJ1-2; no clear D. Germline V CDR1 and CDR2: SGHKS, YYEKEE (reference sequence). Deletions cut 0 bases from V and 3 bases from J, with 9 bases between. This CDR3 has 14 residues.

This clonotype was seen a handful of times. This sequence joins TRBV6-1 and TRBJ2-7; D is ambiguous. This CDR3 has 16 amino acids. Germline V gene data show CDR1 as MNHNS and CDR2 as SASEGT. With 5 bases removed from V and 0 bases from J, the gap between germline ends came to 17 bases. Here the CDR3 reads CASSPPWAELSYEQYF. CDR3 in DNA: TGTGCCAGCAGTCCGCCCTGGGCAGAGCTCTCCTACGAGCAGTACTTC.

This clonotype was seen more than once but under ten times. This rearrangement joins TRBV4-2 to TRBJ2-5, with 12 bases lining up with TRBD1. The CDR3 contains 18 residues. Germline V gene lookup returns CDR1 LGHNA and CDR2 YNFKEQ. Trimming took 4 bases from V and 3 from J; bases not matched to a gene: 12. CDR3 sequence (DNA): TGTGCCAGCAGCCCTCTGGGACAGGGGGCAGAGAAAGAAGAGACCCAGTACTTC. It translates to CASSPLGQGAEKEETQYF.

The V gene is TRBV29-1, the J gene TRBJ2-1; 9 positions match TRBD2. CDR3 length equals 12 residues. The V and J ends lost 7 bases and 9 bases, in that order; junction bases with no gene match: 7. Germline V gene sequence: CDR1 SQVTM, CDR2 ANQGSEA. The CDR3 DNA sequence: TGCAGCGCGTTAGCGGGAGAGGTTGAGCAGTTCTTC. Amino acid sequence: CSALAGEVEQFF.

This chain uses TRBV9 with TRBJ1-2, with D possibly being TRBD1 (6 bases). V lost 3 bases and J lost 0, with 15 bases in between. There are 16 residues in the CDR3. Germline CDR1 reads SGDLS; CDR2 reads YYNGEE. Written as DNA, the CDR3 is TGTGCCAGCAGCGGCGCCAAGGGGGGAGCTAACTATGGCTACACCTTC. Its translation is CASSGAKGGANYGYTF. Drawing the rest from reference TRBV9 and TRBJ1-2, the complete variable domain is DSGVTQTPKHLITATGQRVTLRCSPRSGDLSVYWYQQSLDQGLQFLIQYYNGEERAKGNILERFSAQQFPDLHSELNLSSLELGDSALYFCASSGAKGGANYGYTFGSGTRLTVV.

DNA for the CDR3: TGTGCCAGCAGCTTCAGCGGGGGGGAGTATATGAGAGGTTCGGAGACCCAGTACTTC. Translation: CASSFSGGEYMRGSETQYF. The chain employs TRBV7-6 and TRBJ2-5; 10 bases agree with TRBD2. This CDR3 has 19 residues. V shed 3 bases and J 5 bases; nucleotides not matched to a gene: 18. The germline CDR1 and CDR2 sequences are SGHVS and FNYEAQ. The full variable domain, in which reference TRBV7-6 and TRBJ2-5 provide the parts outside the CDR3, is GAGVSQSPRYKVTKRGQDVALRCDPISGHVSLYWYRQALGQGPEFLTYFNYEAQQDKSGLPNDRFSAERPEGSISTLTIQRTEQRDSAMYRCASSFSGGEYMRGSETQYFGPGTRLLVL.

J is TRBJ2-1 and V is TRBV4-1; 10 nucleotides agree with TRBD2. CDR1 is MGHRA, CDR2 YSYEKL, per germline. V lost 1 base to trimming and J lost 6 bases; unmatched junction nucleotides: 9. This CDR3 contains 17 residues. CDR3 in amino acids: CASSQGGGTSVSNEQFF. CDR3 nucleotide sequence: TGCGCCAGCAGCCAAGGGGGTGGGACTAGCGTCAGCAATGAGCAGTTCTTC.

The chain recombines TRBV10-1 with TRBJ2-1, with 7 bases matching TRBD1. The CDR3 spans 19 residues. V was clipped by 4 bases and J by 0 bases; unmatched bases: 15. Germline CDR1 and CDR2: WNHNN and SYGVQD (reference sequence). The CDR3 spells CASSGISRVDRVSYNEQFF. CDR3 DNA sequence: TGCGCCAGCAGTGGGATTTCTAGGGTAGACAGGGTCTCCTACAATGAGCAGTTCTTC.

There are a few counts of this clonotype. This rearrangement joins TRBV18 to TRBJ2-5; 8 bases map to TRBD2. CDR3 length: 17 amino acids. V lost 3 bases and J lost 1; bases outside the gene matches: 10. Germline CDR1 is KGHSH and CDR2 is LQKENI. CDR3: CASSPPTPGLVQETQYF. CDR3 nucleotides: TGTGCCAGCTCACCCCCGACCCCGGGACTAGTCCAAGAGACCCAGTACTTC.

The rearrangement links TRBV5-1 to TRBJ2-7, with unresolved D. Trimming left V 0 bases short and J 4 bases short, with 8 bases between. The CDR3 spans 13 residues. In germline, CDR1 is SGHRS, CDR2 YFSETQ. CDR3 loop: CASSLENPYEQYF. As DNA, the CDR3 is TGCGCCAGCAGCTTGGAGAATCCTTACGAGCAGTACTTC.

V gene TRBV6-1 combines with J gene TRBJ2-5, with D possibly matching TRBD1 (6 bases). The CDR3 sequence is 15 residues long. Trimming took off 1 base at V and 2 bases at J, with 11 bases between the two ends. Germline CDR1 MNHNS, CDR2 SASEGT. The CDR3, as DNA: TGTGCCAGCAGTGAAGAGGATCAGGGGCAAGAGACCCAGTACTTC. Translating it yields CASSEEDQGQETQYF.

This clonotype showed up many times. This sequence joins TRBV12-3 or TRBV12-4 and TRBJ2-7; weak D call: TRBD2 (5 bases). V lost 2 bases to trimming and J lost 2 bases, with 10 bases between them. This CDR3 has 14 residues. CDR3 loop: CASSLWGETYEQYF. The DNA for the CDR3 is TGTGCCAGCAGTTTATGGGGAGAGACCTACGAGCAGTACTTC.

In this sample, this clonotype turned up many times. The gene calls are TRBV3-1 and TRBJ2-1; the D is unclear. The ends were cut back, 4 bases at V and 7 bases at J, with 8 bases in the middle. The CDR3 loop spans 12 amino acids. Germline V lookup: CDR1 LGHDT, CDR2 YNNKEL (reference sequence). The CDR3 bases are TGTGCCAGCAGCCCCAGCGCAAATGAGCAGTTCTTC. Translation gives CASSPSANEQFF.

The V and J genes are TRBV9 and TRBJ2-1; TRBD2 agrees at 11 bases. The CDR3 has 17 residues. Germline V gene sequence: CDR1 SGDLS, CDR2 YYNGEE. V lost 4 bases and J lost 6; bases outside the gene matches: 12. CDR3 in amino acids: CASSPEAGTSGSNEQFF. DNA for the CDR3: TGTGCCAGCAGCCCAGAGGCCGGGACTAGCGGCTCCAATGAGCAGTTCTTC. Filled out from reference TRBV9 and TRBJ2-1, the complete variable domain reads DSGVTQTPKHLITATGQRVTLRCSPRSGDLSVYWYQQSLDQGLQFLIQYYNGEERAKGNILERFSAQQFPDLHSELNLSSLELGDSALYFCASSPEAGTSGSNEQFFGPGTRLTVL.

DNA of the CDR3: TGTGCCAGCAGCTCCTCACCCACCGGGGAGCTGTTTTTT. It specifies CASSSSPTGELFF. The chain links TRBV7-8 to TRBJ2-2, with D uncertain. There are 13 residues in the CDR3. From germline, CDR1 is SGHVS and CDR2 FQNEAQ. V was shortened by 4 bases and J by 4 bases, with 7 bases between the two germline ends.

The CDR3 bases are TGTGCCAGCAGTTTAGCGCTAATGTGGGCAGGGTCCCCTTCTAACTATGGCTACACCTTC. It encodes CASSLALMWAGSPSNYGYTF. The chain couples TRBV12-3 or TRBV12-4 to TRBJ1-2, with D perhaps matching TRBD1 (5 bases). This CDR3 contains 20 residues. The V end was cut by 0 bases, the J end by 0 bases, with 23 bases between.

This clonotype was counted only a few times. The rearrangement joins TRBV5-6 to TRBJ2-3, with TRBD2 identical over 9 bases. This CDR3 region has 15 residues. Per germline, CDR1 SGHDT and CDR2 YYEEEE. V lost 4 bases to trimming and J lost 2 bases; unmatched junction nucleotides: 5. CDR3 nucleotides: TGTGCCAGCAGCCCTAGCGGGGTCGACACAGATACGCAGTATTTT. This sequence encodes CASSPSGVDTDTQYF.